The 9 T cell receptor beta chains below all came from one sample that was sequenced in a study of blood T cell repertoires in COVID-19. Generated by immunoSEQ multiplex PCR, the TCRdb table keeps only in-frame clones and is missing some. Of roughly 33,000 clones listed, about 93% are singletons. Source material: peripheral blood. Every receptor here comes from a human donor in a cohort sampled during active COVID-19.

CDR3 region: CASMKREETQYF. The DNA for the CDR3 is TGTGCCAGCATGAAGAGGGAAGAGACCCAGTACTTC. The chain carries TRBV2 and TRBJ2-5; possible D gene TRBD2, 5 bases. This CDR3 contains 12 residues. Deletions cut 7 bases from V and 3 bases from J, with 9 bases between. In germline, CDR1 is SNHLY, CDR2 FYNNEI.

The CDR3 is CASSWKDRAGEKLFF. CDR3 DNA: TGCGCCAGCAGCTGGAAAGACAGGGCGGGCGAAAAACTGTTTTTT. The rearrangement links TRBV5-1 to TRBJ1-4, with 7 bases fitting TRBD1. Trimming at V came to 3 bases and at J to 8 bases, leaving 10 bases not matched to a gene. The CDR3 runs 15 residues. Germline CDR1 and CDR2: SGHRS and YFSETQ.

CDR3 sequence (DNA): TGTGCCAGCAGCCCACCGTCGGGGGGGCTTCAACGGGGTAGGAACACTGAAGCTTTCTTT. Its protein is CASSPPSGGLQRGRNTEAFF. V usage is TRBV9 and J usage is TRBJ1-1; D possibly corresponds to TRBD1 (6 bases). This CDR3 region has 20 residues. Germline V gene data show CDR1 as SGDLS and CDR2 as YYNGEE. V gave up 4 bases and J gave up 1 base, with 29 bases separating them.

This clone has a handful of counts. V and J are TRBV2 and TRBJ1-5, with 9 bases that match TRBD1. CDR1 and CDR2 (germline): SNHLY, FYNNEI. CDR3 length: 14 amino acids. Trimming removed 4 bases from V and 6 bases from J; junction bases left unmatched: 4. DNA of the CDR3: TGTGCCAGCAGTGGGGACAGGGTGGGTCAGCCCCAGCATTTT. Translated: CASSGDRVGQPQHF.

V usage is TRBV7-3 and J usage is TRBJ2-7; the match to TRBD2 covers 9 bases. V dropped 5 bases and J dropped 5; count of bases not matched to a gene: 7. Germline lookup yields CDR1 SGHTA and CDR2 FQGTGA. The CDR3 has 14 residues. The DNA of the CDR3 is TGTGCCAGCAGCACCTCTAGCGGGAACCACGAGCAGTACTTC. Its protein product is CASSTSSGNHEQYF.

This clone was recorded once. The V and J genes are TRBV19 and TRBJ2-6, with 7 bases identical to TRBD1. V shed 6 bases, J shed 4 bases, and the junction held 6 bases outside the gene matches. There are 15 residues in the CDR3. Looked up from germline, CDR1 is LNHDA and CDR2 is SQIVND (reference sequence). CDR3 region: CASSIRGSGANVLTF. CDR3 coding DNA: TGTGCCAGTAGCATCAGGGGGTCGGGGGCCAACGTCCTGACTTTC.

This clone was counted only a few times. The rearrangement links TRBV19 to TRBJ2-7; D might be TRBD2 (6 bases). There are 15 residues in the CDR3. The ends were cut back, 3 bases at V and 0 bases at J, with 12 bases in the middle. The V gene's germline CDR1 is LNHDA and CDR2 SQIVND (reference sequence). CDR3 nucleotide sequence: TGTGCCAGTAGTATCTACGCGGGGAGCTCCTACGAGCAGTACTTC. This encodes CASSIYAGSSYEQYF.

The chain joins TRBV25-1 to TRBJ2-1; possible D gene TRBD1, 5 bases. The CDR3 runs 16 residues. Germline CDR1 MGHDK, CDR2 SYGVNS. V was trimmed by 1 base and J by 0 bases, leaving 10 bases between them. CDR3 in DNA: TGTGCCAGCAGTGAATGGGGCGGACACTCCTACAATGAGCAGTTCTTC. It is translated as CASSEWGGHSYNEQFF.

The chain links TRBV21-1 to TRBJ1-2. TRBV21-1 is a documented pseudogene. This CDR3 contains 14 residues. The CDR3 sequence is CASSTRTFSYGYTF. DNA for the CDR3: TGTGCCAGCAGCACCCGGACTTTTTCCTATGGCTACACCTTC.